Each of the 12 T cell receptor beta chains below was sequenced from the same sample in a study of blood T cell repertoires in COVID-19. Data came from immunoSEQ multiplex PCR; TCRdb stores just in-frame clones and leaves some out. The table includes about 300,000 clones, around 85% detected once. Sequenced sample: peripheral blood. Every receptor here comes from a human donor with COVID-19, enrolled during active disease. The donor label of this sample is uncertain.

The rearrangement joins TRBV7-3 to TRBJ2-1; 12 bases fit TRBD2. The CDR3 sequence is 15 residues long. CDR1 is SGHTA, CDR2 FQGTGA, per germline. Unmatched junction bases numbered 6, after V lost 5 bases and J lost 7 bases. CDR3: CASSLTSGGMNEQFF. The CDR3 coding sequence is TGTGCCAGCAGCCTTACTAGCGGGGGGATGAATGAGCAGTTCTTC. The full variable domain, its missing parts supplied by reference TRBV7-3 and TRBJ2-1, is GAGVSQTPSNKVTEKGKYVELRCDPISGHTALYWYRQSLGQGPEFLIYFQGTGAADDSGLPNDRFFAVRPEGSVSTLKIQRTERGDSAVYLCASSLTSGGMNEQFFGPGTRLTVL.

In DNA form, the CDR3 reads TGTGCCAGCAGCCCCCGGGGTAGCGGAAGCACAGATACGCAGTATTTT. Its protein product is CASSPRGSGSTDTQYF. The chain joins TRBV9 to TRBJ2-3, with D possibly matching TRBD2 (6 bases). From germline, CDR1 is SGDLS and CDR2 YYNGEE. V lost 4 bases and J lost 0, with 15 bases in between. CDR3 size: 16 residues.

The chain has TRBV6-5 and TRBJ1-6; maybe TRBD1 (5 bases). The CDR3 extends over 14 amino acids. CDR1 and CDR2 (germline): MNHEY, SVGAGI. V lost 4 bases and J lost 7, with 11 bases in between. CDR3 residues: CASSSRAENSPLHF. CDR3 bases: TGTGCCAGCAGTTCCAGGGCGGAAAATTCACCCCTCCACTTT.

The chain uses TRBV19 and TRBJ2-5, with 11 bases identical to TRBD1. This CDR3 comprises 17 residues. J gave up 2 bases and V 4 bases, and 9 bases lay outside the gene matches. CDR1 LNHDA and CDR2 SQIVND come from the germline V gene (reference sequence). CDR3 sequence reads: CASSKDRGPPFQETQYF. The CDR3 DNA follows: TGTGCCAGTAGTAAGGACAGGGGGCCCCCCTTTCAAGAGACCCAGTACTTC.

The CDR3 DNA follows: TGTGCCAGCAGAAACAGGGGGGCGAACACTGAAGCTTTCTTT. Encoded protein: CASRNRGANTEAFF. The V call is TRBV6-5, the J call TRBJ1-1; 8 bases map to TRBD1. V gave up 6 bases and J gave up 1 base; unmatched junction bases: 4. In germline, CDR1 is MNHEY, CDR2 SVGAGI. The CDR3 is 14 residues long.

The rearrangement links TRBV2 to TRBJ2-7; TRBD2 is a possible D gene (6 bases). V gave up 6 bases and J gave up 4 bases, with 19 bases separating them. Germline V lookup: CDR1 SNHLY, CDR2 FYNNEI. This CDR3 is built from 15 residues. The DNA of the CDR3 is TGTGCCAGCAGAAGGTCCGGATTAGCGGCGTACGAGCAGTACTTC. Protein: CASRRSGLAAYEQYF.

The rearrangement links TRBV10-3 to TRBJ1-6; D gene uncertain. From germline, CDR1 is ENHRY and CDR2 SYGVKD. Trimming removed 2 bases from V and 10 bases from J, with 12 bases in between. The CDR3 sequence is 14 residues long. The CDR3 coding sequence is TGTGCCATCAGTGAGGACTTGGGCGGGTCACCCCTCCACTTT. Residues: CAISEDLGGSPLHF.

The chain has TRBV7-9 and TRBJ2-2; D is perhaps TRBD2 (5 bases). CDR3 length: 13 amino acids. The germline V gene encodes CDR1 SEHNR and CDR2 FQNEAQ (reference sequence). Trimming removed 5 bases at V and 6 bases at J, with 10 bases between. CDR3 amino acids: CASSRGRAGELFF. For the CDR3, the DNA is TGTGCCAGCAGCCGAGGGCGGGCCGGGGAGCTGTTTTTT.

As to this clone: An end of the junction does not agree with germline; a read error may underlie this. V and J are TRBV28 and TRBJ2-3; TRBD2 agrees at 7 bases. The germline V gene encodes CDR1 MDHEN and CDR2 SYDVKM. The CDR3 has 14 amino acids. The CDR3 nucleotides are TGTGCCAGCGTTCTCGGCGGGAGCAGAGATACGCAGTATTTT. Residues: CASVLGGSRDTQYF.

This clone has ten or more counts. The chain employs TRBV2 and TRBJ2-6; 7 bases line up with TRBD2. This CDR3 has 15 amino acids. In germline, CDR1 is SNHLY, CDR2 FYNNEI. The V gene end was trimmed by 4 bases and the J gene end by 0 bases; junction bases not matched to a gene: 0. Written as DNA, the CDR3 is TGTGCCAGCAGTGGGGAGGGCTCTGGGGCCAACGTCCTGACTTTC. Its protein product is CASSGEGSGANVLTF.

The CDR3 is CASSPNGGDYGYTF. The DNA for the CDR3 is TGTGCCAGCAGCCCTAATGGAGGGGACTATGGCTACACCTTC. V and J are TRBV7-3 and TRBJ1-2; a possible D gene is TRBD1 (5 bases). Trimming took 5 bases from V and 3 from J, leaving 13 bases between them. The CDR3 has 14 residues. The V gene's germline CDR1 is SGHTA and CDR2 FQGTGA. Full variable domain (outside the CDR3, taken from reference TRBV7-3 and TRBJ1-2): GAGVSQTPSNKVTEKGKYVELRCDPISGHTALYWYRQSLGQGPEFLIYFQGTGAADDSGLPNDRFFAVRPEGSVSTLKIQRTERGDSAVYLCASSPNGGDYGYTFGSGTRLTVV.

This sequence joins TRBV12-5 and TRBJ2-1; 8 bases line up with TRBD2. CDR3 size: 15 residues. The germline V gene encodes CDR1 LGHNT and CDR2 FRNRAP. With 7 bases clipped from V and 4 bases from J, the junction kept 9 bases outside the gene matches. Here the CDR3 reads CASAKAGVGYNEQFF. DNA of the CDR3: TGTGCTAGTGCCAAAGCGGGGGTGGGGTACAATGAGCAGTTCTTC.